This TCR beta chain was profiled in a study of neurological immune-mediated disorders (dated by TCRdb to about 2019). With respect to the entire study: Among the roughly 34 multiple sclerosis patients, relapsing-remitting MS was present in 31 and secondary progressive MS was present in 3. The study compared peripheral blood TCR-beta repertoires of HTLV-I-associated myelopathy (HAM/TSP) patients, multiple sclerosis patients and healthy controls using UMI-based sequencing. Alongside PBMC samples, the set of approximately 100 TCR-beta libraries contained longitudinal samples, technical triplicates, and paired CD4+ and CD8+ T-cell subsets that had been sorted. Longitudinal HAM/TSP donors and healthy donors each had 3 time-points at intervals of about 3-45 months. The cohort comprised 65 to 75 subjects: approximately 15 HAM/TSP patients, some 34 multiple sclerosis patients and 20 or so healthy controls. General findings and caveats noted by the study authors: No association of the MS cluster with clinical or MRI features was observed, and the need for larger cohorts was stated by the authors. Across subjects, expanded clones never shared an identical CDR3 amino acid sequence, which suggests that the TCR-beta repertoires in every group were private. The highest TCR clonal expansion was observed in HAM/TSP patients, whereas the lowest was observed in MS patients, even when compared with healthy controls. Repertoires from 18 of 34 MS patients were grouped by phylogenetic analysis into a cluster of related CDR3 sequences, suggesting a possible repertoire-level signature.

The sample holds many counts of this clonotype. It has no known antigen specificity. No quality values exist for individual bases; no much larger clone is one base distant. cDNA was synthesized by template-switch 5'RACE using a primer with a 10-nucleotide random unique molecular identifier that tagged each TCR transcript. Each sequencing run produced over 170 million TCR-beta sequences covering 15-18 subjects. The RNeasy kit was used to extract total RNA. TCR-beta VDJ regions were amplified with primers for the TCR constant region and the 5'RACE anchor, using the KAPA Real-time Library Amplification kit. A first PCR added sample indexes and Illumina adaptors, and a second PCR then raised library yield. The roughly 650 bp TCR product was size-selected on a 2% E-gel SizeSelection system after Ampure bead purification. Before pooling, libraries had their quality checked on a Bioanalyzer, their concentration measured with Qubit, and their quantity determined with the Kapa Library Quantification kit. Libraries were sequenced paired-end 2 x 150 bp on an Illumina HiSeq 2500. To increase sequence diversity, 25-30% phiX was spiked into each library pool. Turning to the authors' computational methods: Quality-filtered reads were processed with the UMI-based MiGEC pipeline, and over 90% of raw TCR sequences were removed by the MiGEC pipeline during error correction. VDJ genes were aligned to IMGT germline references, and each clonotype was defined by a unique CDR3 amino acid sequence together with V-J genes. Clonal expansion, Shannon diversity, and CDR3 relatedness (CalcPairwiseDistances, ClusterSamples) were evaluated with VDJtools, and phylogenetic trees were built with CLCbio workbench. Clones with at least 8 unique UMIs were defined as expanded, with this threshold being based on coefficient-of-variation modelling across technical triplicates. TCRdb ran its own pipeline on the public reads, namely fastp trimming at Q25 and MiXCR clone calling, and kept in-frame beta chains. Identical CDR3 protein sequences are pooled into one entry, listed with their most common genes and DNA. The V and J calls shown here were made by TCRdb, not taken from the authors' results. The sample profile shows approximately 80,000 distinct CDR3 sequences; 5% to 6.5% of them were found once. The leading ten clones occupy over 6.5% of the sample.

The cysteine opens and the phenylalanine closes a CDR3 of 15 amino acids. Only CDR3 DNA is held: 45 bases, read in frame from base 1. The germline ends are 18 bases apart after V is trimmed by 4 bases and J by 7 bases. CDR1 and CDR2 are read off the germline V gene as SGHRS and YFSETQ. The sample's time point label, decoded: longitudinal time-point 2. For the unsorted PBMC libraries, 2 million PBMCs were stored in RNAlater at -80 degrees C until RNA extraction and were used to generate the libraries. Multiple sclerosis patients were enrolled in a US clinical protocol under which disease progression was evaluated by magnetic resonance imaging. Peripheral blood was subjected to Ficoll-Hypaque density gradient centrifugation to isolate PBMCs, which were then cryopreserved in liquid nitrogen.

The specimen was PBMCs. This TCR came from a woman aged 55-70 years with multiple sclerosis. This sequence uses TRBV5-1 and TRBJ2-1; the D region is possibly TRBD1 or TRBD2, each matching across 6 bases. The DNA sequence is as follows: TGCGCCAGCAGCCCCAGAGGGCTAGGGGGGAATGAGCAGTTCTTC. This gives the protein CASSPRGLGGNEQFF.